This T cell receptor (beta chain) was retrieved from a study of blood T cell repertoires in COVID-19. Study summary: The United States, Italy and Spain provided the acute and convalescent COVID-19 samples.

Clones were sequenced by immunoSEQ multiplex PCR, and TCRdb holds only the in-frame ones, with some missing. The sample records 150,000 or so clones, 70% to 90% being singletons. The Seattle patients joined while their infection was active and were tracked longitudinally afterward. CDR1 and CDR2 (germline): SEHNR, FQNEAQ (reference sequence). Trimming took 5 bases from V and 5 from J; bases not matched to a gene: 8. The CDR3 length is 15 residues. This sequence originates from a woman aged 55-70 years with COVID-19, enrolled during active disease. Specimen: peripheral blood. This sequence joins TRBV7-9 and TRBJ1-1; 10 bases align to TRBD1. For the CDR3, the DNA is TGTGCCAGCAGCCATTTTGGGGACAGGGGTACTGAAGCTTTCTTT. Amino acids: CASSHFGDRGTEAFF.